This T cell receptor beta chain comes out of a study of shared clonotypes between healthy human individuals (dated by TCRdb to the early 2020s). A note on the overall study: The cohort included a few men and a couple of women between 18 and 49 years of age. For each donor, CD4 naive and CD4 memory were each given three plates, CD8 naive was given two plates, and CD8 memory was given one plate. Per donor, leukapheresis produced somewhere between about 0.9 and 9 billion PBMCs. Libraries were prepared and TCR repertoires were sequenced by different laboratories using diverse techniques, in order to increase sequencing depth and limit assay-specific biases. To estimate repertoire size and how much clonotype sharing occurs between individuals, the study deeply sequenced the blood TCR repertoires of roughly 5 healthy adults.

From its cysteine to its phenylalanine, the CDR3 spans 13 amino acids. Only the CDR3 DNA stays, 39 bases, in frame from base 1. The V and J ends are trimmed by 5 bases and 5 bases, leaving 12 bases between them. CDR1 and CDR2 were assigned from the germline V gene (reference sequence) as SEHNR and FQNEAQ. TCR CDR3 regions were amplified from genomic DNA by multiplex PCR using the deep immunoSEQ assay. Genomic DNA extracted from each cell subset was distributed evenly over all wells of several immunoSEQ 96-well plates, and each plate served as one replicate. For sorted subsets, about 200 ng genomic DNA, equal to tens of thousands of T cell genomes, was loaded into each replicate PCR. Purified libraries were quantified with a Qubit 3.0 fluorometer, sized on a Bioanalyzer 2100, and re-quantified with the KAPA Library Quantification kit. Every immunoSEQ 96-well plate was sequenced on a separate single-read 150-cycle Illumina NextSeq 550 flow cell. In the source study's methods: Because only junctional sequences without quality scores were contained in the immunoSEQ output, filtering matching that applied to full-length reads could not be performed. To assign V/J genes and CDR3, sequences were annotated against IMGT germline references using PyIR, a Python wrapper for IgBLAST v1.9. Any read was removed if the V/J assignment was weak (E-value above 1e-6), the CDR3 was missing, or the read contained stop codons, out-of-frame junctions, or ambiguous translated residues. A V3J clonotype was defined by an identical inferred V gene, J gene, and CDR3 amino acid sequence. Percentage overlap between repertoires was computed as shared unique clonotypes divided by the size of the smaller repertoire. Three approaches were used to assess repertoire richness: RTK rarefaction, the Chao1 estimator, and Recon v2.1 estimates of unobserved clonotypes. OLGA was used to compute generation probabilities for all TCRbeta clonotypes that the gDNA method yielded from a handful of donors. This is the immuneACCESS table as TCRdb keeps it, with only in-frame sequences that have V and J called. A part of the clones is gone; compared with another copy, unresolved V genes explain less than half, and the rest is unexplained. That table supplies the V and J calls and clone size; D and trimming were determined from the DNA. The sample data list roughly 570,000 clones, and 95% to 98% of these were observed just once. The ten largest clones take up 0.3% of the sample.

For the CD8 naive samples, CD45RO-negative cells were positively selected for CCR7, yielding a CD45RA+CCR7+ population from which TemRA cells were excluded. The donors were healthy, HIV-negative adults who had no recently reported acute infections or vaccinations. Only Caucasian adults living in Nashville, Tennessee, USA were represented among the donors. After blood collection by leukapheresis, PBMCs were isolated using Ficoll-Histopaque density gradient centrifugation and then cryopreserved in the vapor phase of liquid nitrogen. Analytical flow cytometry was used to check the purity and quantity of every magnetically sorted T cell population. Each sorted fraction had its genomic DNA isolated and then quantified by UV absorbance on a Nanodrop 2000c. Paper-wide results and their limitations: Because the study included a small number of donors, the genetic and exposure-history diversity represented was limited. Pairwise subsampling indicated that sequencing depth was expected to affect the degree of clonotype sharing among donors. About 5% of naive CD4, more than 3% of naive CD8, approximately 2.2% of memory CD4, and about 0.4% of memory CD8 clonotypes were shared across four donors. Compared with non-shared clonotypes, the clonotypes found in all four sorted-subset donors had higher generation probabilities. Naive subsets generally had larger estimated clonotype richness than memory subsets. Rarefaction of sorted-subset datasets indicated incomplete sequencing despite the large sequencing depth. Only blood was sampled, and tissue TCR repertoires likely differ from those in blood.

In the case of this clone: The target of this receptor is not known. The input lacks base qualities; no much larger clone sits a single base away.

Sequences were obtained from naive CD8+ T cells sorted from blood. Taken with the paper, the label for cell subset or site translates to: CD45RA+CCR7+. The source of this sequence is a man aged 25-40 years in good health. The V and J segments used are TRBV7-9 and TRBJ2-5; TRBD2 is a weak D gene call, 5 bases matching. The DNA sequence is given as TGTGCCAGCAGCCAGAGGGCCCAGGAGACCCAGTACTTC. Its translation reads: CASSQRAQETQYF.